Following are 24 T cell receptor beta chains from one sample sequenced in a study of T cells expressing NK-cell markers. TCRdb re-called the 5' RACE reads and gives one entry per CDR3 protein, without DNA. The sample data list approximately 420,000 distinct CDR3 sequences. The sample taken for sequencing was blood T cells: a sorted CD56 or NKG2C T cell subset, CD4+ or CD8+ T cells, or bulk PBMC T cells (not recorded which). These receptors were obtained from a woman aged 45-59 years in good health.

The V and J genes are TRBV29-1 and TRBJ2-2; as DNA is missing, the TRBD1 call by TCRdb cannot be tested. The CDR3 totals 13 residues. CDR1 is SQVTM, CDR2 ANQGSEA, per germline. CDR3: CSVGGKGTGELFF.

The gene calls are TRBV6-5 and TRBJ2-6; there is no DNA to check the TCRdb D call of TRBD1. Germline V gives CDR1 MNHEY, CDR2 SVGAGI. There are 19 residues in the CDR3. The CDR3 protein is CASNYSPTVVVTGANVLTF.

This chain connects TRBV10-3 to TRBJ2-3; the TRBD2 assignment by TCRdb is unverifiable without DNA. This CDR3 region has 13 residues. The germline V gene has CDR1 ENHRY and CDR2 SYGVKD. Here the CDR3 reads CAIKREGTDTQYF.

The chain employs TRBV29-1 and TRBJ2-3; absent DNA, TCRdb's TRBD1 call cannot be checked. The CDR3 has 18 residues. Germline V CDR1 and CDR2: SQVTM, ANQGSEA. CDR3 protein: CSVDRDRGLAWGTDTQYF.

The rearrangement uses TRBV5-5 and TRBJ1-2; TCRdb selects TRBD1, and the lack of DNA leaves this call unchecked. The germline V gene has CDR1 SGHKS and CDR2 YYEKEE (reference sequence). This CDR3 is built from 15 residues. Here the CDR3 reads CASSPEGAFNYGYTF.

CDR3 in amino acids: CASSSLDGTSGSKSPYNEQFF. V usage is TRBV5-6 and J usage is TRBJ2-1; absent DNA, TCRdb's TRBD2 call cannot be checked. The CDR3 is made up of 21 amino acids. Germline assignment: CDR1 SGHDT and CDR2 YYEEEE.

The V and J genes are TRBV3-1 and TRBJ2-5. The CDR3 loop spans 13 amino acids. Germline CDR1 LGHDT, CDR2 YNNKEL (reference sequence). The chain's CDR3 is CASTRSRGETQYF.

This chain joins TRBV11-2 and TRBJ2-1; as DNA is missing, the TRBD2 call by TCRdb cannot be tested. CDR1 is SGHAT and CDR2 is FQNNGV in the germline V gene. CDR3 length: 12 residues. The chain's CDR3 is CASSLDTLEQFF.

V gene TRBV6-2 or TRBV6-3 combines with J gene TRBJ2-7. CDR1 and CDR2 from the germline V gene are MNHEY and SVGEGT. The CDR3 totals 13 residues. The chain's CDR3 is CASSYSFDYEQYF.

The chain carries TRBV3-1 and TRBJ2-7; there is no DNA to check the TCRdb D call of TRBD2. This CDR3 region has 14 residues. Germline V gene sequence: CDR1 LGHDT, CDR2 YNNKEL (reference sequence). Here the CDR3 reads CASSQAGTVDEQYF.

The genes are TRBV6-1 and TRBJ2-5; the D call from TCRdb, TRBD2, cannot be confirmed without DNA. Germline V gives CDR1 MNHNS, CDR2 SASEGT. The CDR3 is made up of 12 amino acids. This CDR3 is CASSVALAGAYF.

The rearrangement joins TRBV12-3 or TRBV12-4 to TRBJ2-5. The length of the CDR3 is 16 residues. The CDR3 spells CASSLALKVRKETQYF.

CDR3 amino acids: CASSRGQGSYGYTF. The genes are TRBV5-5 and TRBJ1-2; TCRdb designates TRBD1, a call that cannot be tested without DNA. Germline CDR1 is SGHKS and CDR2 is YYEKEE (reference sequence). The CDR3 runs 14 residues.

V gene TRBV5-1 combines with J gene TRBJ2-1. The CDR3 covers 15 residues. CDR1 is SGHRS and CDR2 is YFSETQ in the germline V gene. CDR3 sequence: CASSLNYHSSDEQFF.

The chain combines TRBV9 with TRBJ2-1; no DNA is available, so the TRBD2 call from TCRdb remains unchecked. The CDR3 runs 17 residues. Germline values: CDR1 SGDLS, CDR2 YYNGEE. The CDR3 reads CASSVEAGGFSYNEQFF.

The chain uses TRBV7-7 and TRBJ2-2; without DNA, the TCRdb call of TRBD1 cannot be checked. The CDR3 contains 15 residues. Germline loops: CDR1 SSHAT, CDR2 FNYEAQ (reference sequence). The CDR3 sequence: CASSPSTGHTGELFF. Supplemented by reference TRBV7-7 and TRBJ2-2, the full variable domain reads GAGVSQSPRYKVTKRGQDVTLRCDPISSHATLYWYQQALGQGPEFLTYFNYEAQPDKSGLPSDRFSAERPEGSISTLTIQRTEQRDSAMYRCASSPSTGHTGELFFGEGSRLTVL.

The gene calls are TRBV7-9 and TRBJ1-1; checking the TCRdb D call of TRBD1 is not possible without DNA. The CDR3 contains 14 residues. Germline CDR1 and CDR2: SEHNR and FQNEAQ (reference sequence). This CDR3 reads CASRLGGRNTEAFF.

The chain recombines TRBV15 with TRBJ1-1. The CDR3 is made up of 14 amino acids. Germline CDR1 LNHNV, CDR2 YYDKDF (reference sequence). The CDR3 sequence: CATSRDTGREEAFF.

The genes are TRBV7-9 and TRBJ1-1. Germline assignment: CDR1 SEHNR and CDR2 FQNEAQ (reference sequence). The length of the CDR3 is 12 residues. The CDR3 here is CASSPDPTAAFF.

The chain couples TRBV7-9 to TRBJ2-3; there is no DNA to check the TCRdb D call of TRBD2. CDR1 is SEHNR and CDR2 is FQNEAQ in the germline V gene (reference sequence). This CDR3 has 15 residues. This chain's CDR3 is CASSLTSRITDTQYF.

This chain uses TRBV11-2 with TRBJ2-2; TCRdb's D call of TRBD1 is untestable without DNA. The CDR3 consists of 16 residues. The germline V gene has CDR1 SGHAT and CDR2 FQNNGV. The CDR3 sequence: CASSIKMGQATGELFF.

The chain carries TRBV24-1 and TRBJ2-1; lacking DNA, the TRBD1 call made by TCRdb goes unchecked. Germline V gene data show CDR1 as KGHDR and CDR2 as SFDVKD. The CDR3 totals 16 residues. The CDR3 spells CATSDLRGSKGGEQFF.

V and J are TRBV6-5 and TRBJ2-7; absent DNA, TCRdb's TRBD1 call cannot be checked. The germline gives CDR1 MNHEY, CDR2 SVGAGI. The CDR3 is 13 residues long. The CDR3: CASTGTGSYEQYF.

The chain links TRBV6-5 to TRBJ1-1; without DNA, the TCRdb call of TRBD1 cannot be checked. Looked up from germline, CDR1 is MNHEY and CDR2 is SVGAGI. The CDR3 has 18 residues. The CDR3 spells CASSYDFGTLAKTTEAFF.